This T cell receptor beta chain was identified in a study of cytomegalovirus exposure and HLA in healthy donors. Study-level background: A prior analysis found 117 million unique TCR beta sequences from 150 million to 200 million T cells. Genotyping showed 70% to 90% of 300 to 450 donors falling in the Caucasian-associated ancestry cluster.

As concerns this clone: What it binds is not known.

Points from the study as a whole: Cytomegalovirus status was reportedly diagnosed by the classifier with high sensitivity and specificity.

Primers included in the PCR were 60 Vbeta and 13 Jbeta primers. Clones were read by immunoSEQ multiplex PCR, and TCRdb kept only the in-frame ones, dropping some. In total, the table holds around 53,000 clones. The sequencing sample was made of PBMCs. This clonotype was obtained from a man aged 18-30 years in good health and CMV-seropositive.

CDR3 protein: CAWRGGMNTEAFF. For the CDR3, the DNA is TGTGCCTGGAGGGGGGGTATGAACACTGAAGCTTTCTTT. The V call is TRBV30, the J call TRBJ1-1; D perhaps matches TRBD1 (5 bases). V was trimmed by 3 bases and J by 0 bases, leaving 8 bases between them. This CDR3 spans 13 amino acids. CDR1 and CDR2 (germline): GTSNPN, SVGIG (reference sequence). The variable domain in full, with the rest retrieved from reference TRBV30 and TRBJ1-1, is SQTIHQWPATLVQPVGSPLSLECTVEGTSNPNLYWYRQAAGRGLQLLFYSVGIGQISSEVPQNLSASRPQDRQFILSSKKLLLSDSGFYLCAWRGGMNTEAFFGQGTRLTVV.